This T cell receptor beta chain was sequenced in a study of blood T cell repertoires in COVID-19 (dated by TCRdb to 2019 to 2021). With regard to the full study: The collaborator samples originated in the United States, Italy and Spain and spanned the acute and convalescent phases of COVID-19. Deeply sampled blood TCRbeta repertoires from subjects exposed to, actively infected with, or recovered from COVID-19 were included in the dataset. The sample metadata nearly always contained a de-identified subject ID, COVID-19 status, age in years and sex. The prospective study material was composed of cDNA or gDNA derived from T cells, B-cell-depleted T cells, or PBMCs. Samples were obtained from the ongoing ImmuneRACE study (first 160 participants) and from about 1,300 subjects provided by 6 global collaborators. Where HLA class I and class II types were available, the types were taken from metadata supplied by the sample provider, not from assay-based typing. A freely available public database, intended as a resource for researchers studying the immune response to SARS-CoV-2, is where the repertoires were released. Results the study describes overall, beyond this receptor: How much clinical and demographic metadata was included differed by source and by participant, and the metadata was provided uncurated.

Whole blood was collected in K2EDTA tubes by collaborating institutions according to the institutions' own protocols. For TCRbeta analysis, collaborator samples were shipped as frozen whole blood, as isolated PBMCs, or as DNA extracted from either sample type. The immunoSEQ Assay, a bias-controlled multiplex PCR, was used to amplify TCRbeta CDR3 regions from genomic DNA. Per the source publication's procedure: Nucleated cell counts per sample were estimated from amplification of reference gene primers within the assay. To quantify the absolute abundance of each unique TCRbeta CDR3 rearrangement, sequence reads were collapsed and filtered. For each sample, productive Simpson clonality was calculated as the square root of Simpson's diversity index over productive rearrangements. Held by TCRdb, this immuneACCESS table contains in-frame sequences only and omits some clones. Under half of the omission traces to an unresolved V gene where checked; the cause of the rest is unknown. The V and J calls and clone size come from that table; D and trimming were worked out from the DNA. For this sample the table gives about 19,000 clones, of which 70% to 85% were detected only once. Of the sample, 6.1% falls within the top ten clones.

Reading from cysteine to phenylalanine, the CDR3 counts 17 amino acids. CDR3 DNA is the only sequence kept; it has 51 bases, read in frame from the first base. Trimming removed 4 bases from V and 3 bases from J; the gene matches leave 14 bases unexplained. Per the germline V gene, MDHEN is the CDR1 and SYDVKM is the CDR2. About this clone itself: No antigen is known for it. No per-base quality is available; no much larger clone lies one base away.

Input material: peripheral blood. The sequence was collected from a human donor in a cohort sampled during active COVID-19. The chain employs TRBV28 and TRBJ2-5; 7 bases in the junction line up with TRBD2. CDR3 region: CASSSYLRASGEETQYF. DNA sequence: TGTGCCAGCAGTTCCTATTTAAGGGCTAGCGGTGAAGAGACCCAGTACTTC. Outside the CDR3, residues come from the reference TRBV28 and TRBJ2-5 proteins, so the full variable domain is: DVKVTQSSRYLVKRTGEKVFLECVQDMDHENMFWYRQDPGLGLRLIYFSYDVKMKEKGDIPEGYSVSREKKERFSLILESASTNQTSMYLCASSSYLRASGEETQYFGPGTRLLVL.